This TCR beta chain was sequenced in a study of beta chain features in type 1 diabetes (dated by TCRdb to 2016 to 2018). Context from the whole study: No differences in mean age, gender distribution, total cell number or subset yield were found between patients and healthy donors. In the study, recently diagnosed type 1 diabetes patients and matched healthy donors were compared on the TCRB repertoires of their sorted circulating CD4+ T cell subsets. Whereas all 30 or so donors provided naive and central memory subsets, regulatory and stem cell-like memory subsets were isolated from just 8 patients and roughly 8 healthy donors. A total of some 100,000,000 sorted cells were examined across all samples, and a strong correlation was observed between cell number per subset and RNA yield.

This clone has only a few counts. What this receptor recognizes is not known. No base-level quality is on record; no much larger clone is a single base apart. From each donor, a single peripheral blood sample of 100 to 150 mL on average was drawn into heparinised tubes. Naive, central memory, regulatory and stem cell-like memory CD4+ T cells were sorted on a BD FACSAria II using a panel including CD45RO, CCR7, CD25, CD127, CD95 and CD27. Every sorted population had a purity above 98%. PBMCs were separated immediately by Lymphoprep density gradient centrifugation and were stained directly, without being cultured. So that batch effects would be minimized, each experiment stained and sorted samples in pairs, pairing one healthy donor with one patient. The entire amount of isolated RNA was reverse transcribed using the High Capacity cDNA Reverse Transcription Kit, so the sequenced TCRB transcripts were expressed ones. Deep immunoSEQ sequencing was applied to naive, central memory and regulatory T cell samples, giving an average of approximately 3.8 million total reads per sample. Sorted cells were lysed in RLT buffer and RNA was extracted with DNase-treated RNeasy Micro or Mini kits, depending on cell number. Each cell subset was processed on its own to prevent cross-contamination, while patient and healthy donor samples were processed together. The immunoSEQ multiplex PCR was used to amplify TCRB sequences from cDNA, generating 87-bp fragments that spanned the CDR3 region. Sequencing of the amplicons was done on the Illumina HiSeq platform. Per the source publication's procedure: PCR bias was corrected computationally using synthetic template baselines, and reads within Hamming distance 2 were collapsed, with unmergeable singletons discarded. Reads were aligned to IMGT to assign V, D and J genes, CDR3 length, and insertions or deletions at six rearrangement sites. Within each subset, clonotype counts were normalized to the number of sorted cells before true diversity and Gini coefficients were calculated with the tcR R package. The overlap coefficient, calculated on TCRB nucleotide sequences, was used to quantify repertoire sharing. As a proxy for the pre-selection repertoire, out-of-frame TCRB sequences from naive cells were analyzed. The source is immuneACCESS, and TCRdb retained only in-frame sequences with V and J called. Part of the clones is not carried over; for the studies checked, unresolved V genes explain less than half of this, and the remainder is unexplained. Clonal size and the V and J genes are those of that table, whereas D and trimming came from the DNA. The sample table contains hundreds of thousands of clones; only one count was recorded for roughly 12% of them. The ten largest clones capture 0.017% of the sample.

Germline trimming amounts to 6 bases on V and 3 bases on J, with 11 as the count of junction bases outside the gene matches. CDR1 and CDR2 are read off the germline V gene as KGHSH and LQKENI. Taken from cysteine to phenylalanine, the CDR3 has 16 residues. Only the CDR3 part of the read is kept: 48 bases, read in frame from the first base. Study-wide findings and limitations: At VDJ recombination sites, patients with type 1 diabetes made fewer insertions and deleted more nucleotides, a pattern implying thymic rearrangement abnormalities. Because cDNA rather than genomic DNA was sequenced, highly expressing activated cells could have been over-represented, although no difference in activation and CD3 levels was found between groups. Naive, central memory and regulatory TCRB repertoires appeared to be more similar among patients than among healthy donors. Shorter templates might have been favored by PCR, but patient and control samples were amplified and corrected together, so both groups would have been affected equally by any skew. A moderate but significant shortening of TCRB CDR3 length was observed in type 1 diabetes patients in all four CD4+ subsets. HLA sub-analyses involved small numbers of individuals, so any influence of HLA type on TCRB rearrangement remained unresolved.

This clonotype was sampled from a man aged 18 to 29 in good health. Rearrangement joined TRBV18 to TRBJ1-3; 7 of the junction bases match TRBD1. Sequencing was carried out using naive CD4+ T cells from blood. This specimen's cell subset or site label, interpreted: true naive CD4+ T cells. The DNA sequence reads TGTGCCAGCTCCCCTCCGGACAGGAGGGATGGAAACACCATATATTTT. Its amino acids are CASSPPDRRDGNTIYF.